This TCR beta chain comes out of a study of T cells in Graves' hyperthyroidism and ophthalmopathy. There were TCR beta CDR3 regions amplified from RNA transcripts. RT-PCR in the first round (using the HTBI primer set) targeted the TCR CDR3. TCRdb used MiXCR to reprocess the multiplex PCR reads, holding one entry per CDR3 protein. The data show more than 550,000 distinct CDR3 sequences, 17% seen once. This clonotype was detected many times. The clonotype originates from a middle-aged man with Graves' hyperthyroidism. The specimen was blood.

CDR3 bases: TGTGCCAGCAGCCAAGCGGTAGTGGGGCAGCCCCAGCATTTT. It specifies CASSQAVVGQPQHF. V is TRBV3-1 and J is TRBJ1-5; no reliable D call. Per the germline V gene, CDR1 is LGHDT and CDR2 is YNNKEL (reference sequence). With 1 base removed from V and 7 bases from J, the gap between germline ends came to 11 bases. CDR3 length: 14 residues. The full variable domain, with the rest looked up from reference TRBV3-1 and TRBJ1-5, is DTAVSQTPKYLVTQMGNDKSIKCEQNLGHDTMYWYKQDSKKFLKIMFSYNNKELIINETVPNRFSPKSPDKAHLNLHINSLELGDSAVYFCASSQAVVGQPQHFGDGTRLSIL.